This entry lists 25 T cell receptor beta chains sequenced from one sample in a study of naive and memory T cell subsets. Two oligonucleotides, mixed equimolar, formed the beta constant-region primer covering TRBC1 and TRBC2. TCRdb analysed the UMI-ligation and nested PCR reads with MiXCR anew, one entry per CDR3 protein. The table records about 5,000 distinct CDR3 sequences, 7.2% of them present only once. The source material was CD4+ TEMRA cells from blood. Stated subset: effector memory re-expressing CD45RA, CD45RA+ CD27-. These receptors originate from a human donor in good health.

There are many counts of this clonotype. The chain carries TRBV5-1 and TRBJ1-5; the D gene is possibly TRBD1 (5 bases). This CDR3 contains 14 residues. The ends were cut back, 8 bases at V and 4 bases at J, with 16 bases in the middle. Per germline, CDR1 SGHRS and CDR2 YFSETQ. The DNA of the CDR3 is TGCGCCAGTCCTTCCACAGGTTTTAATCAGCCCCAGCATTTT. It is translated as CASPSTGFNQPQHF.

The V and J genes are TRBV6-2 or TRBV6-3 and TRBJ2-1; D gene unclear. CDR1 and CDR2 (germline): MNHEY, SVGEGT. The CDR3 has 12 residues. V lost 6 bases to trimming and J lost 8 bases, with 11 bases between them. In DNA, the CDR3 is TGTGCCAGCAGCTCCAGGCGCCATGAGCAGTTCTTC. This gives the protein CASSSRRHEQFF.

This clonotype was observed a few times. V gene TRBV5-1 combines with J gene TRBJ2-7; tentatively, D is TRBD1 (8 bases). Germline lookup yields CDR1 SGHRS and CDR2 YFSETQ. The CDR3 covers 17 residues. V was shortened by 4 bases and J by 6 bases, with 26 bases between the two germline ends. As DNA, the CDR3 is TGCGCCAGCAGCAGCGCGGGGGCAGGACAGGGTTTGCGCGAGCAGTACTTC. Translation: CASSSAGAGQGLREQYF. The variable domain in full, with the rest retrieved from reference TRBV5-1 and TRBJ2-7, is KAGVTQTPRYLIKTRGQQVTLSCSPISGHRSVSWYQQTPGQGLQFLFEYFSETQRNKGNFPGRFSGRQFSNSRSEMNVSTLELGDSALYLCASSSAGAGQGLREQYFGPGTRLTVT.

There are many counts of this clonotype. The chain is built from TRBV28 and TRBJ2-3; no firm D call. Per the germline V gene, CDR1 is MDHEN and CDR2 is SYDVKM. V was cut by 4 bases and J by 1 base, with 18 bases left in between. This CDR3 contains 17 residues. The CDR3 DNA is TGTGCCAGCAGTTCAAAACGGCCAAAATGGGGCACAGATACGCAGTATTTT. Its protein product is CASSSKRPKWGTDTQYF.

Only a few counts were recorded for this clonotype. Just one base apart from a much larger clone, this may be a read error. V and J are TRBV6-1 and TRBJ2-7, with 8 bases that match TRBD2. The V gene end was trimmed by 6 bases and the J gene end by 7 bases; junction bases not matched to a gene: 5. This CDR3 spans 12 amino acids. The germline V gene encodes CDR1 MNHNS and CDR2 SASEGT. The chain's CDR3 is CASSQREYEQYF. The CDR3, as DNA: TGTGCCAGCAGCCAGCGGGAGTATGAGCAGTACTTC.

By its share, this clonotype is medium-sized (0.01 to 0.1%). The V call is TRBV20-1, the J call TRBJ1-1; perhaps TRBD1 as D (6 bases). V lost 7 bases, J lost 0 bases, and 15 bases lay in between. The germline V gene encodes CDR1 DFQATT and CDR2 SNEGSKA (reference sequence). The CDR3 runs to 14 residues. The CDR3 here is CSVSRGTLNTEAFF. CDR3 nucleotides: TGCAGTGTAAGTAGGGGGACTTTGAACACTGAAGCTTTCTTT.

This clonotype is medium-sized. The chain's CDR3 is CASRLAVTYNEQFF. CDR3 sequence (DNA): TGTGCCAGCAGACTAGCGGTTACCTACAATGAGCAGTTCTTC. This chain links TRBV2 with TRBJ2-1, with 8 bases identical to TRBD2. CDR1 is SNHLY and CDR2 is FYNNEI in the germline V gene. The CDR3 has 14 amino acids. Losses at the gene ends were 6 bases for V and 2 bases for J; bases not matched to a gene: 3.

By share of the sample, this clonotype is medium-sized (0.01 to 0.1%). This chain connects TRBV6-2 or TRBV6-3 to TRBJ1-5; 7 nucleotides line up with TRBD1. V lost 6 bases to trimming and J lost 9 bases; unmatched junction nucleotides: 14. Germline V gene data show CDR1 as MNHEY and CDR2 as SVGEGT. This CDR3 region has 15 residues. CDR3 nucleotides: TGTGCCAGCAGCTACGTGGAGGGGGCGGGAGGGCCCCAGCATTTT. Encoded protein: CASSYVEGAGGPQHF.

This clonotype was seen at least ten times. The V gene is TRBV5-1, the J gene TRBJ2-5; TRBD2 matches 12 bases. This CDR3 spans 16 amino acids. Trimming at V came to 4 bases and at J to 5 bases, leaving 9 bases not matched to a gene. Germline V gene sequence: CDR1 SGHRS, CDR2 YFSETQ. The CDR3 region is CASSPIRLAGVETQYF. CDR3 nucleotides: TGCGCCAGCAGCCCCATACGACTAGCGGGAGTTGAGACCCAGTACTTC.

This clonotype showed up just a few times. The chain has TRBV5-1 and TRBJ2-5; no firm D call. Trimming removed 0 bases from V and 0 bases from J, with 9 bases in between. Per the germline V gene, CDR1 is SGHRS and CDR2 is YFSETQ. The CDR3 covers 15 residues. The DNA for the CDR3 is TGCGCCAGCAGCTTGGGTAGCAGAAACCAAGAGACCCAGTACTTC. It specifies CASSLGSRNQETQYF. Drawing the rest from reference TRBV5-1 and TRBJ2-5, the complete variable domain is KAGVTQTPRYLIKTRGQQVTLSCSPISGHRSVSWYQQTPGQGLQFLFEYFSETQRNKGNFPGRFSGRQFSNSRSEMNVSTLELGDSALYLCASSLGSRNQETQYFGPGTRLLVL.

This clonotype was observed at least ten times. The chain recombines TRBV20-1 with TRBJ1-1, with TRBD1 identical over 7 bases. The V gene's germline CDR1 is DFQATT and CDR2 SNEGSKA (reference sequence). Trimming took 7 bases from V and 5 from J; bases not matched to a gene: 4. The CDR3 is made up of 11 amino acids. CDR3 sequence (DNA): TGCAGTGTAGCACAGGGGACTGAAGCTTTCTTT. It codes for CSVAQGTEAFF.

This clonotype has a count of ten or more. This chain links TRBV4-1 with TRBJ1-1; 7 bases match TRBD1. The J segment lost 4 bases and the V segment lost 4 bases, leaving 18 bases of the junction unmatched. The CDR3 runs 18 residues. The germline V gene encodes CDR1 MGHRA and CDR2 YSYEKL. DNA of the CDR3: TGCGCCAGCAGCCCGGACGGACAGGAAACATTTTTGGGCACTGAAGCTTTCTTT. Its translation is CASSPDGQETFLGTEAFF.

The DNA of the CDR3 is TGTGCCAGCAGGAAAGACAGGGAAGTATTCGAAAAACTGTTTTTT. This translates into CASRKDREVFEKLFF. The V and J genes are TRBV6-1 and TRBJ1-4; the match to TRBD1 covers 7 bases. CDR1 and CDR2 from the germline V gene are MNHNS and SASEGT. Trimming at V came to 6 bases and at J to 8 bases, leaving 12 bases not matched to a gene. The CDR3 length is 15 residues.

Many counts were recorded for this clonotype. The V call is TRBV6-1, the J call TRBJ2-1; 10 nucleotides line up with TRBD2. V gave up 8 bases and J gave up 6 bases; unmatched junction bases: 10. The CDR3 runs to 15 residues. Germline assignment: CDR1 MNHNS and CDR2 SASEGT. CDR3 amino acids: CASVFEREGRNEQFF. CDR3 nucleotides: TGTGCCAGCGTATTTGAGCGGGAGGGCCGCAATGAGCAGTTCTTC.

This clonotype occurred many times. This chain joins TRBV20-1 and TRBJ1-1; D uncertain. The length of the CDR3 is 12 residues. V was pared by 0 bases and J by 8 bases, with 10 bases between. Germline CDR1 DFQATT, CDR2 SNEGSKA (reference sequence). This CDR3 reads CSARDRTVEAFF. As DNA, the CDR3 is TGCAGTGCTAGAGATCGGACGGTGGAAGCTTTCTTT.

This clonotype has ten or more counts. The chain links TRBV7-2 to TRBJ2-7; no reliable D call. The CDR3 is 17 amino acids. V was trimmed by 1 base and J by 1 base, leaving 17 bases between them. Germline V gives CDR1 SGHTA, CDR2 FQGNSA. The CDR3 reads CASSLGARAAASYEQYF. CDR3 nucleotide sequence: TGTGCCAGCAGCTTAGGGGCTCGGGCGGCCGCGTCCTACGAGCAGTACTTC. Full variable domain (remainder filled in from reference TRBV7-2 and TRBJ2-7): GAGVSQSPSNKVTEKGKDVELRCDPISGHTALYWYRQSLGQGLEFLIYFQGNSAPDKSGLPSDRFSAERTGGSVSTLTIQRTQQEDSAVYLCASSLGARAAASYEQYFGPGTRLTVT.

This chain connects TRBV19 to TRBJ2-6; the D is unclear. Deletions cut 8 bases from V and 2 bases from J, with 7 bases between. The CDR3 is 13 amino acids. Germline V CDR1 and CDR2: LNHDA, SQIVND (reference sequence). CDR3 amino acids: CASGNTGANVLTF. The CDR3 nucleotides read TGTGCCAGTGGAAATACTGGGGCCAACGTCCTGACTTTC.

This clonotype has ten or more counts. V usage is TRBV12-3 or TRBV12-4 and J usage is TRBJ2-3; D ambiguous. V dropped 7 bases and J dropped 5 bases, with 7 bases sitting between them. The CDR3 has 11 amino acids. The CDR3 spells CASKTEDTQYF. CDR3 sequence (DNA): TGTGCCAGCAAAACGGAAGATACGCAGTATTTT.

The rearrangement links TRBV28 to TRBJ1-4; the D is unclear. Germline CDR1 is MDHEN and CDR2 is SYDVKM. V gave up 5 bases and J gave up 7 bases, with 8 bases separating them. The CDR3 runs 12 residues. The DNA of the CDR3 is TGTGCCAGCAGTGCCCCTGCTGAAAAACTGTTTTTT. Amino acid sequence: CASSAPAEKLFF.

By share, this clonotype ranks as medium-sized. The chain carries TRBV28 and TRBJ1-5; TRBD1 is a possible D gene (5 bases). The V gene lost 3 bases and the J gene lost 1 base, with 7 bases spanning the gap. The length of the CDR3 is 14 residues. Germline V gene data show CDR1 as MDHEN and CDR2 as SYDVKM. This CDR3 is CASSFAGSNQPQHF. The CDR3 DNA is TGTGCCAGCAGTTTTGCAGGGAGCAATCAGCCCCAGCATTTT.

CDR3 nucleotide sequence: TGTGCCAGCAGTTCGCCAGGGACTGGGGCCAACGTCCTGACTTTC. This encodes CASSSPGTGANVLTF. The V and J genes are TRBV27 and TRBJ2-6; TRBD1 might be the D (5 bases). The V gene lost 4 bases and the J gene lost 2 bases, with 9 bases spanning the gap. Germline V gene sequence: CDR1 MNHEY, CDR2 SMNVEV (reference sequence). The CDR3 covers 15 residues.

With regard to this clonotype: A clone one base away is much larger, so this may be a read error. This chain connects TRBV3-1 to TRBJ1-3; D unresolved. CDR1 is LGHDT, CDR2 YNNKEL, per germline (reference sequence). This CDR3 has 16 amino acids. V lost 0 bases and J lost 2, with 11 bases in between. In nucleotides, the CDR3 is TGTGCCAGCAGCCAAGAACAGCGAGTGACTGGAAACACCATATATTTT. It is translated as CASSQEQRVTGNTIYF.

The chain carries TRBV15 and TRBJ2-7; D is unclear. Deletions cut 0 bases from V and 7 bases from J, with 13 bases between. Germline loops: CDR1 LNHNV, CDR2 YYDKDF (reference sequence). The length of the CDR3 is 14 residues. CDR3 amino acids: CATSRDPWAVEQYF. CDR3 in DNA: TGTGCCACCAGCAGAGATCCCTGGGCGGTGGAGCAGTACTTC.

The chain links TRBV3-1 to TRBJ2-7, with 10 bases aligning to TRBD2. With 6 bases clipped from V and 2 bases from J, the junction kept 16 bases outside the gene matches. The CDR3 is 18 amino acids. CDR1 is LGHDT and CDR2 is YNNKEL in the germline V gene (reference sequence). In DNA, the CDR3 is TGTGCCAGCAGTTCATTCCACGTCAATAGCGGGAGGACCTACGAGCAGTACTTC. The encoded protein is CASSSFHVNSGRTYEQYF.

Only a few counts were recorded for this clonotype. The rearrangement uses TRBV19 and TRBJ2-1, with a weak D call TRBD2 (6 bases). The germline CDR1 and CDR2 sequences are LNHDA and SQIVND (reference sequence). The CDR3 runs to 17 residues. V lost 3 bases to trimming and J lost 0 bases, with 15 bases between them. The CDR3 is CASSIGGSKSSYNEQFF. CDR3 coding DNA: TGTGCCAGTAGTATTGGGGGGAGCAAAAGCTCCTACAATGAGCAGTTCTTC.